What follows are 15 T cell receptor beta chains derived from one specimen sequenced in a study of OX40 agonist ivuxolimab in advanced cancers. To prepare the library, the immunoSEQ multiplex PCR assay was applied. Sourced from immuneACCESS, this table was stored by TCRdb with only in-frame sequences that have V and J called. A share of the clones is absent; for the studies checked, an unresolved V gene accounts for under half, and the remainder has no known explanation. A total of thousands of clones appear in this sample, about four fifths of them only once. 30% to 45% of the sample belongs to the ten largest clones. The sequences come from CD4+ or CD8+ T cells sorted from blood, collected in a trial of the OX40 agonist ivuxolimab. Source of these receptors: an adult with an advanced solid tumor such as melanoma, head and neck, liver or kidney cancer.

The chain combines TRBV5-7 with TRBJ1-1; D remains ambiguous. TRBV5-7 is marked as an open reading frame, function uncertain. The V and J ends lost 4 bases and 0 bases respectively, with 7 bases between them. The CDR3 consists of 13 residues. CDR3 protein: CASSPGLNTEAFF. For the CDR3, the DNA is TGTGCCAGCAGCCCCGGACTGAACACTGAAGCTTTCTTT.

V and J are TRBV13 and TRBJ2-1; no definite D call. This CDR3 comprises 12 residues. CDR1 is PRHDT and CDR2 is FYEKMQ in the germline V gene (reference sequence). V was pared by 3 bases and J by 7 bases, with 7 bases between. The DNA of the CDR3 is TGTGCCAGCAGCTTCTTCCGAAATGAGCAGTTCTTC. It specifies CASSFFRNEQFF.

The chain uses TRBV5-1 and TRBJ2-3; TRBD1 matches at 9 bases. The CDR3 is made up of 17 amino acids. Looked up from germline, CDR1 is SGHRS and CDR2 is YFSETQ. V was pared by 3 bases and J by 0 bases, with 8 bases of the junction left unmatched. CDR3 protein: CASSWGSTGGSTDTQYF. The CDR3 coding sequence is TGCGCCAGCAGCTGGGGCTCGACAGGGGGTAGCACAGATACGCAGTATTTT.

CDR3 nucleotide sequence: TGTGCCAGCACCTGGCAAGGGAAAACTGAAGCTTTCTTT. Its protein is CASTWQGKTEAFF. The chain has TRBV11-1 and TRBJ1-1; D remains ambiguous. The CDR3 covers 13 residues. The germline V and J ends were trimmed by 7 bases and 5 bases, with 14 bases remaining between them. Germline V gene sequence: CDR1 SGHAT, CDR2 FQDESV (reference sequence).

This clone was detected only a few times. This sequence joins TRBV12-5 and TRBJ2-7, with D unclear. The CDR3 is made up of 13 amino acids. Trimming took off 1 base at V and 3 bases at J, with 7 bases between the two ends. Per the germline V gene, CDR1 is LGHNT and CDR2 is FRNRAP. CDR3 DNA sequence: TGTGCTAGTGGTTTGGGGACGGGCTACGAGCAGTACTTC. Protein sequence: CASGLGTGYEQYF.

The V and J genes are TRBV5-6 and TRBJ2-7, with no clear D. The CDR3 spans 14 residues. Trimming removed 0 bases at V and 0 bases at J, with 7 bases between. CDR1 is SGHDT, CDR2 YYEEEE, per germline. The DNA for the CDR3 is TGTGCCAGCAGCTTGGGTCAGGTCTCCTACGAGCAGTACTTC. Translated: CASSLGQVSYEQYF.

The chain couples TRBV7-2 to TRBJ1-1; TRBD1 might be the D (5 bases). CDR3 size: 14 residues. CDR1 and CDR2 (germline): SGHTA, FQGNSA. V lost 6 bases, J lost 4 bases, and 15 bases lay in between. The CDR3 region is CASSYWGSGTEAFF. The CDR3 nucleotides read TGTGCCAGCAGTTACTGGGGGTCAGGCACTGAAGCTTTCTTT.

This clone was counted a few times. The rearrangement uses TRBV10-3 and TRBJ2-7, with D unclear. Trimming took off 2 bases at V and 5 bases at J, with 10 bases between the two ends. CDR3 size: 13 residues. In germline, CDR1 is ENHRY, CDR2 SYGVKD. The CDR3, as DNA: TGTGCCATCAGTGAGGTAGGGTTCGACGAGCAGTACTTC. Translated: CAISEVGFDEQYF.

The chain recombines TRBV11-2 with TRBJ2-7, with TRBD1 matching 8 bases. Germline V CDR1 and CDR2: SGHAT, FQNNGV. CDR3 length: 14 residues. The V segment lost 5 bases and the J segment 6 bases; nucleotides outside the gene matches: 9. CDR3 loop: CASSTGQGHSEQYF. The CDR3 region has the DNA TGTGCCAGCAGCACAGGACAGGGCCATAGCGAGCAGTACTTC.

The chain employs TRBV30 and TRBJ1-1; no firm D call. The CDR3 consists of 12 residues. V was pared by 5 bases and J by 1 base, with 8 bases between. Germline values: CDR1 GTSNPN, CDR2 SVGIG (reference sequence). In nucleotides, the CDR3 is TGTGCCTGGGCCCCTTGGAACACTGAAGCTTTCTTT. Its translation: CAWAPWNTEAFF.

The chain recombines TRBV6-5 with TRBJ2-7; D possibly corresponds to TRBD1 (6 bases). V was clipped by 5 bases and J by 2 bases, with 13 bases between them. Germline lookup yields CDR1 MNHEY and CDR2 SVGAGI. There are 14 residues in the CDR3. The CDR3 DNA is TGTGCCAGCAGTATACGACAGGCGACCTACGAGCAGTACTTC. It codes for CASSIRQATYEQYF.

The chain carries TRBV30 and TRBJ1-4; 7 bases line up with TRBD1. V lost 0 bases, J lost 14 bases, and 6 bases stayed unmatched. The germline CDR1 and CDR2 sequences are GTSNPN and SVGIG (reference sequence). The CDR3 consists of 12 residues. The DNA of the CDR3 is TGTGCCTGGAGTGTTGGGGACAGAAATCTGTTTTTT. It specifies CAWSVGDRNLFF.

This clone occurred a few times. This chain links TRBV28 with TRBJ2-7; 7 bases are shared with TRBD2. The CDR3 consists of 13 residues. J gave up 6 bases and V 2 bases, and 4 bases lay outside the gene matches. Germline V gene data show CDR1 as MDHEN and CDR2 as SYDVKM. This CDR3 reads CASSLLTGGEQYF. The CDR3, as DNA: TGTGCCAGCAGTTTACTGACGGGAGGCGAGCAGTACTTC.

The J gene is TRBJ1-6, the V gene TRBV27; tentatively, D is TRBD1 (6 bases). The CDR3 covers 15 residues. CDR1 MNHEY and CDR2 SMNVEV come from the germline V gene (reference sequence). V was trimmed by 0 bases and J by 9 bases, leaving 12 bases between them. The CDR3 DNA follows: TGTGCCAGCAGTTTATCGGCAGGGGAAGGTTCACCCCTCCACTTT. Translation gives CASSLSAGEGSPLHF.

This clone was observed a few times. The V gene is TRBV10-3, the J gene TRBJ2-5; 8 bases fit TRBD2. The CDR3 is made up of 16 amino acids. V shed 4 bases, J shed 3 bases, and the junction held 10 bases outside the gene matches. Germline CDR1 and CDR2: ENHRY and SYGVKD. The CDR3 loop reads CAISVPGGSAEETQYF. In DNA, the CDR3 is TGTGCCATCAGTGTCCCGGGAGGGTCGGCGGAAGAGACCCAGTACTTC.